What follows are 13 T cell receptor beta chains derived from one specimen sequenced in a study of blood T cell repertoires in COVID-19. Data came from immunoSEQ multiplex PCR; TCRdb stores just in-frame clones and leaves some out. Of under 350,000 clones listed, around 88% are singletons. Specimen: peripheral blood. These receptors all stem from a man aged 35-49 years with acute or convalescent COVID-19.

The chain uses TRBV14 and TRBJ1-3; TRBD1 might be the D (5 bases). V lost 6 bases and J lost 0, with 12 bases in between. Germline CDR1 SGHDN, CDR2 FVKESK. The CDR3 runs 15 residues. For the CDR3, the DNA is TGTGCCAGCAGTAACGACAGAAACTCTGGAAACACCATATATTTT. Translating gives CASSNDRNSGNTIYF.

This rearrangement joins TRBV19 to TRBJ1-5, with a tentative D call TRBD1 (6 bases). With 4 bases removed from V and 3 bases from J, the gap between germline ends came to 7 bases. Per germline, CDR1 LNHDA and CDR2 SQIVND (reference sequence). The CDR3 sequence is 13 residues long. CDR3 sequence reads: CASSNRANQPQHF. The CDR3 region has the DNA TGTGCCAGTAGTAACAGGGCCAATCAGCCCCAGCATTTT.

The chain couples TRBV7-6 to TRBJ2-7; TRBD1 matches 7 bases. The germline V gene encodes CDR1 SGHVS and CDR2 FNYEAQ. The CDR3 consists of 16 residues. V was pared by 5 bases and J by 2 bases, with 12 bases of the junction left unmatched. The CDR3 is CASSQGTGTAAYEQYF. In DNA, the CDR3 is TGTGCCAGCAGCCAAGGAACCGGGACAGCCGCCTACGAGCAGTACTTC.

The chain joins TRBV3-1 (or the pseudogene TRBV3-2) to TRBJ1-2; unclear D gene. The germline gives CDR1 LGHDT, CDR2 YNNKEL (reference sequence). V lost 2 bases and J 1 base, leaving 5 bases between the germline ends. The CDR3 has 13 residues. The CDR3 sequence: CASSQNSNYGYTF. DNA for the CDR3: TGTGCCAGCAGCCAAAACAGTAACTATGGCTACACCTTC.

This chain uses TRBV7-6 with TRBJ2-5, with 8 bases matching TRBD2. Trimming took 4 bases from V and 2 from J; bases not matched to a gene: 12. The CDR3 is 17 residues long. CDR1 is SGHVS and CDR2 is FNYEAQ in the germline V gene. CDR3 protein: CASSSRGSGAIQETQYF. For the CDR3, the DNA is TGTGCCAGCAGCTCCCGCGGTAGCGGGGCGATACAAGAGACCCAGTACTTC.

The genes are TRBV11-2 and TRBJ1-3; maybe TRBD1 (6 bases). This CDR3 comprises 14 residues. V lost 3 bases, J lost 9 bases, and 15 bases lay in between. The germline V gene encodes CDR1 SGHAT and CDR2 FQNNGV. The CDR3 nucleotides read TGTGCCAGCAGCTTCCCCGGGACACCCACCACCATATATTTT. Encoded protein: CASSFPGTPTTIYF.

The CDR3 protein is CASRGSRKGLDEQFF. CDR3 DNA: TGTGCCAGCAGGGGAAGTCGGAAGGGGCTGGATGAGCAGTTCTTC. The V and J genes are TRBV6-5 and TRBJ2-1; maybe TRBD1 (5 bases). This CDR3 comprises 15 residues. Trimming removed 6 bases from V and 8 bases from J, with 20 bases in between. Looked up from germline, CDR1 is MNHEY and CDR2 is SVGAGI.

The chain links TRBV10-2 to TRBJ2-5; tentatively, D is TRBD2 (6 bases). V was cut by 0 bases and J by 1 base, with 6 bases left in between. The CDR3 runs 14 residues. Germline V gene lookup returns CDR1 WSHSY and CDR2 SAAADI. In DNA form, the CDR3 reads TGCGCCAGCAGTGAGTCGGGACTCCAAGAGACCCAGTACTTC. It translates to CASSESGLQETQYF.

The CDR3 bases are TGTGCCACCAGTGACCGGGCCCGGACAGGGAGGTCCTACAATGAGCAGTTCTTC. This gives the protein CATSDRARTGRSYNEQFF. The genes are TRBV24-1 and TRBJ2-1; 8 bases fit TRBD1. With 4 bases clipped from V and 1 base from J, the junction kept 11 bases outside the gene matches. The CDR3 spans 18 residues. CDR1 and CDR2 from the germline V gene are KGHDR and SFDVKD.

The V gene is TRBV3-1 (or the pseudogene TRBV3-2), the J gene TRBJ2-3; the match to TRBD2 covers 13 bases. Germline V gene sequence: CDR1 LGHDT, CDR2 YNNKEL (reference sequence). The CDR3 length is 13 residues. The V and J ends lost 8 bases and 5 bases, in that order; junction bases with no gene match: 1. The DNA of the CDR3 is TGTGCCAGCGGGACTAGCGGGGAAGATACGCAGTATTTT. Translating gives CASGTSGEDTQYF.

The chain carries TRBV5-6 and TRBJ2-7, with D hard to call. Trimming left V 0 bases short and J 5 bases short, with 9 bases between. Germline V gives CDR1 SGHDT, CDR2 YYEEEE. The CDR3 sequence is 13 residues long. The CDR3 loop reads CASSLVQSNEQYF. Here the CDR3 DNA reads TGTGCCAGCAGCTTGGTACAGAGCAACGAGCAGTACTTC. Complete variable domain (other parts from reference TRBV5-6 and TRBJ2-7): DAGVTQSPTHLIKTRGQQVTLRCSPKSGHDTVSWYQQALGQGPQFIFQYYEEEERQRGNFPDRFSGHQFPNYSSELNVNALLLGDSALYLCASSLVQSNEQYFGPGTRLTVT.

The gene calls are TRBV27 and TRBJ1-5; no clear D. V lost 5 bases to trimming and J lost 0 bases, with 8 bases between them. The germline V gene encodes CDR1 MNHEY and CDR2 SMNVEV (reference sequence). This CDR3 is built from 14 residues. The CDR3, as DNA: TGTGCCAGCAGTCCCCTCTATAGCAATCAGCCCCAGCATTTT. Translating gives CASSPLYSNQPQHF.

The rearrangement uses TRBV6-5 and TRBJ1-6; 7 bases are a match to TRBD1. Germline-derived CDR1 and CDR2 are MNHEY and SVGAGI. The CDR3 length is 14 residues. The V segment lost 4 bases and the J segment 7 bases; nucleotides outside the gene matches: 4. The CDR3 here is CASSLGGLNSPLHF. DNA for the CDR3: TGTGCCAGCAGTTTAGGGGGCTTAAATTCACCCCTCCACTTT.